This T cell receptor beta chain was profiled in a study of control samples from healthy donors and cancer patients. Data came from immunoSEQ multiplex PCR; TCRdb stores just in-frame clones and leaves some out. The sample holds 170,000 or so clones, 94% seen once. The germline V and J ends were trimmed by 3 bases and 7 bases, with 13 bases remaining between them. CDR1 is LNHDA, CDR2 SQIVND, per germline (reference sequence). This CDR3 contains 14 residues. The specimen was blood. The chain couples TRBV19 to TRBJ1-5, with D possibly TRBD1 on 5 matching bases. The clonotype originates from a woman aged 40 to 50 in good health. CDR3 in amino acids: CASSMEGLGQPQHF. CDR3 DNA sequence: TGTGCCAGTAGTATGGAGGGGTTGGGACAGCCCCAGCATTTT.